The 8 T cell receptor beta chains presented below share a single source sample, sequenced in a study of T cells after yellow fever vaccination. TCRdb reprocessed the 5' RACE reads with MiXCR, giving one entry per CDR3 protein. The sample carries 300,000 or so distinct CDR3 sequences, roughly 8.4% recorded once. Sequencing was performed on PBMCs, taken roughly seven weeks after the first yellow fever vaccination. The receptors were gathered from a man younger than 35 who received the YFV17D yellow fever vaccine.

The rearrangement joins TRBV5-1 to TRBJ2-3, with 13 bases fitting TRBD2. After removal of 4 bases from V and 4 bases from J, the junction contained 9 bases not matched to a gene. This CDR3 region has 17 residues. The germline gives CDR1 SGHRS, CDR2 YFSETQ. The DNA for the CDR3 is TGCGCCAGCAGCCTTAGTATGACTAGCGGGGGGTCAGATACGCAGTATTTT. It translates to CASSLSMTSGGSDTQYF.

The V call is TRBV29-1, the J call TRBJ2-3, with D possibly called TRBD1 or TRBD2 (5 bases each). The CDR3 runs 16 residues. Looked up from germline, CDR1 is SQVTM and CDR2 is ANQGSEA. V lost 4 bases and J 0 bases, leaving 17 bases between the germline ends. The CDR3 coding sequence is TGCAGCGTTGGGGGGTTGGGCAGGGCGAGCACAGATACGCAGTATTTT. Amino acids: CSVGGLGRASTDTQYF.

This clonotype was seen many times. CDR3 in DNA: TGCAGCGTTGGAGTGTCGGCACACCAAGAGACCCAGTACTTC. As protein: CSVGVSAHQETQYF. This rearrangement joins TRBV29-1 to TRBJ2-5; D uncertain. Germline V lookup: CDR1 SQVTM, CDR2 ANQGSEA. V gave up 4 bases and J gave up 0 bases, with 12 bases separating them. The CDR3 loop spans 14 amino acids.

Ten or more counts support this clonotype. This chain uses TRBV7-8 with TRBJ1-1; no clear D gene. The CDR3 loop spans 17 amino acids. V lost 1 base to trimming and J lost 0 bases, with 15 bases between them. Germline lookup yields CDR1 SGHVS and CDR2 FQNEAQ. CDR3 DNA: TGTGCCAGCAGCTTAGAGCCCCTAAAGGGAATGAACACTGAAGCTTTCTTT. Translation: CASSLEPLKGMNTEAFF.

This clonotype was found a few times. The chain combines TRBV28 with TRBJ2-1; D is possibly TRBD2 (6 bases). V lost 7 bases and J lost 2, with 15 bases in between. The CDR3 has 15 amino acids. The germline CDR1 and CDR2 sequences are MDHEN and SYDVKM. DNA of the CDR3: TGTGCCAGCATTCCGCAGCGGGCCGCCTACAATGAGCAGTTCTTC. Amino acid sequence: CASIPQRAAYNEQFF. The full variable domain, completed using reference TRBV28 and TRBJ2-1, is DVKVTQSSRYLVKRTGEKVFLECVQDMDHENMFWYRQDPGLGLRLIYFSYDVKMKEKGDIPEGYSVSREKKERFSLILESASTNQTSMYLCASIPQRAAYNEQFFGPGTRLTVL.

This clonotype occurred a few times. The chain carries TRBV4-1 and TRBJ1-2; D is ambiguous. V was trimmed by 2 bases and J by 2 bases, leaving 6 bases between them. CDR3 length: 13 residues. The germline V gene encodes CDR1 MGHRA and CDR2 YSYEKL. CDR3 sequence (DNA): TGCGCCAGCAGCCAACAGCAAAACTATGGCTACACCTTC. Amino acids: CASSQQQNYGYTF.

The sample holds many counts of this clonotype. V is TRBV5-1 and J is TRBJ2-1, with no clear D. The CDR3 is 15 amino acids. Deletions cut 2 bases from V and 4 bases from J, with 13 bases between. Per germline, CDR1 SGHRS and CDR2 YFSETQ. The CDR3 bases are TGCGCCAGCAGCTTCTGGTCAGACGGGTACAATGAGCAGTTCTTC. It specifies CASSFWSDGYNEQFF.

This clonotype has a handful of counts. Written as DNA, the CDR3 is TGCAGTGCTCAGATGACAGGGGGCACTGAAGCTTTCTTT. This codes for CSAQMTGGTEAFF. The V and J genes are TRBV20-1 and TRBJ1-1, with 9 bases fitting TRBD1. Germline V gene sequence: CDR1 DFQATT, CDR2 SNEGSKA (reference sequence). V was pared by 5 bases and J by 4 bases, with 5 bases of the junction left unmatched. The CDR3 loop spans 13 amino acids.